This T cell receptor beta chain was found in a study of CD8+ T cells in alopecia areata. Sequencing relied on a cDNA template that was reverse transcribed from extracted RNA. Assay: immunoSEQ multiplex PCR; the TCRdb copy retains only in-frame clones and omits some. Counted here are 45,000 to 70,000 clones, about 96% occurring once; the ten biggest clones make up 25% to 30%. The CDR3 spans 15 residues. V lost 1 base, J lost 4 bases, and 10 bases lay in between. Germline V gives CDR1 MGHRA, CDR2 YSYEKL. This specimen was CD8+ T cells sorted from blood, taken at week 0. The sequence was collected from a human donor with alopecia areata. V usage is TRBV4-1 and J usage is TRBJ1-4; D is unclear. Here the CDR3 reads CASSQVPGSNEKLFF. CDR3 sequence (DNA): TGCGCCAGCAGCCAAGTCCCCGGCAGTAATGAAAAACTGTTTTTT.